This TCR beta chain was obtained from a study of T cells after posttransplantation cyclophosphamide (dated by TCRdb to about 2016). A note on the overall study: Using TRB sequencing, the study followed how the T cell repertoire rebuilt after myeloablative bone marrow transplantation with posttransplantation cyclophosphamide given as GVHD prophylaxis. Antigen receptor sequencing covered samples from roughly 40 PTCy-treated patients and approximately 15 of their related bone marrow donors. Public TRB sequences were searched against a database of over 3,000 sequences associated with responses to pathogens, tumor antigens, self-antigens and alloantigens. In 3 patients, up to 3 additional blood samples taken between 2 and 5.2 years after transplant also underwent TRB sequencing, as did pretransplant blood from 4 patients. Because TRA and TRB clonality correlated tightly in 10 or so samples, the subsequent TCR analyses were limited to TRB only. Blood from every one of the roughly 30 PTCy patients who had 1-year posttransplant specimens underwent TRB sequencing.

A control cohort of 10 to 11 patients who had been given myeloablative marrow transplants with methotrexate plus a calcineurin inhibitor was sampled 1 year after transplant. Peripheral blood and bone marrow mononuclear cells were isolated by Ficoll-Hypaque density centrifugation and were cryopreserved. For this clone: The clone's antigen remains unknown. Base quality data are lacking; no much larger clone is found one base away.

The CDR3 sequence holds 16 residues, the cysteine and phenylalanine included. Solely the CDR3 DNA is kept, with 48 bases framed from the first base. Per the germline V gene, KGHSH is the CDR1 and LQKENI is the CDR2. Clipping removes 3 bases from V and 6 bases from J, with 7 as the unmatched junction base count. TRB sequencing was run on genomic DNA with either the immunoSEQ assay at survey resolution or the hsTCRB kit. In the original analysis: The immunoSEQ software handled initial read processing, and the LymphoSeq R package was used for repertoire analyses. Clonality was calculated as 1 minus normalized Shannon entropy, and the Gini coefficient was also calculated for each TRB dataset. To infer phenotypes in unsorted samples, TRB sequences from sorted subsets of the recipient or donor were mapped onto the unsorted samples of the same recipient. TCRdb provides this immuneACCESS table in a form limited to in-frame rearrangements. Some clones are lacking; in checked studies, under half of them reflect an unresolved V gene, and why the rest are absent is not known. V and J calls and clone size are as listed in that table; D and trimming were resolved from the DNA. The sample data list roughly 19,000 clones, and approximately 90% of these were observed just once. Jointly, the top ten make up about 2% of the sample.

What the research found in general, with its limitations: The TRB repertoires of T cells infiltrating skin or GI tract showed only limited overlap with the TRB repertoires of T cells in blood. Donor-recipient similarity was low at 1-2 months but rose over the first year, and later blood repertoires were often dominated by donor CD8+ memory clones. Across 45 or so patients, TRB clonality was highly associated with recipient CMV seropositivity and CMV reactivation, and PTCy diversity was similar to diversity in CNI/methotrexate controls.

The sequence was obtained from a female patient in her 30s who received an allogeneic stem cell transplant from an unrelated donor, was CMV-positive, and had acute and chronic GVHD. The graft donor may be the source of some T cells after a transplant. The chain couples TRBV18 to TRBJ1-5, and TRBD1 aligns with 11 junction nucleotides. Sample: PBMCs, taken around 380 days after allogeneic stem cell transplant with calcineurin inhibitor and methotrexate. The bases are TGTGCCAGCTCACCTAATGGACAGGGGGCCGCTCAGCCCCAGCATTTT. This codes for CASSPNGQGAAQPQHF.